This T cell receptor beta chain was sequenced for a study of T cells in Graves' hyperthyroidism and ophthalmopathy. As concerns this clonotype: The antigen is not known.

Study-level findings and limits: In validation, the model predicted ophthalmopathy. These predictions came a median roughly seven months before onset.

Patients aged 18 to 65 had newly diagnosed hyperthyroidism of under 2 months' duration. Investigators excluded patients with uncontrolled infection, other autoimmune disease, pregnancy or lactation. The source material, RNA transcripts, was used to amplify TCR beta CDR3 regions. HTBI primers were employed in a first-round RT-PCR of the TCR CDR3. TCRdb used MiXCR to reprocess the multiplex PCR reads, holding one entry per CDR3 protein. The data contain around 350,000 distinct CDR3 sequences, approximately 14% of them singletons. The receptor comes from a woman aged 18-29 years with Graves' hyperthyroidism that later progressed to Graves' ophthalmopathy. What was sequenced was blood.

This chain's CDR3 is CASRLLNTEAFF. CDR3 coding DNA: TGTGCCAGCAGACTGCTGAACACTGAAGCTTTCTTT. The genes are TRBV6-1 and TRBJ1-1; the D is unclear. This CDR3 has 12 residues. The V gene's germline CDR1 is MNHNS and CDR2 SASEGT. Trimming removed 6 bases from V and 0 bases from J, with 5 bases in between.